Each of the 9 T cell receptor beta chains below was sequenced from the same sample in a study of blood T cell repertoires in COVID-19. This table comes from immunoSEQ multiplex PCR, and its TCRdb copy is limited to in-frame clones, with some not included. This sample has 150,000 to 200,000 clones, with approximately 88% found just once. Source material: peripheral blood. Receptors originate from a woman older than 75 with active or convalescent COVID-19.

The genes are TRBV4-3 and TRBJ1-6; TRBD1 agrees at 10 bases. Trimming at V came to 3 bases and at J to 7 bases, leaving 0 bases not matched to a gene. The CDR3 length is 14 residues. Looked up from germline, CDR1 is LGHNA and CDR2 is YSLEER. CDR3 DNA: TGCGCCAGCAGCCAGGGACAGGGGAATTCACCCCTCCACTTT. Protein: CASSQGQGNSPLHF.

V and J are TRBV6-5 and TRBJ1-1; D gene uncertain. From germline, CDR1 is MNHEY and CDR2 SVGAGI. This CDR3 is 13 amino acids long. Trimming took off 2 bases at V and 7 bases at J, with 11 bases between the two ends. The CDR3 sequence is CASSYRGQDEAFF. Written as DNA, the CDR3 is TGTGCCAGCAGTTACAGAGGGCAGGATGAAGCTTTCTTT.

V usage is TRBV7-9 and J usage is TRBJ1-2, with TRBD1 identical over 10 bases. The CDR3 runs to 15 residues. The J segment lost 4 bases and the V segment lost 5 bases, leaving 7 bases of the junction unmatched. Germline V gene lookup returns CDR1 SEHNR and CDR2 FQNEAQ (reference sequence). As DNA, the CDR3 is TGTGCCAGCAGCCCCGGGACAGGGGCCCCCTATGGCTACACCTTC. Translating it yields CASSPGTGAPYGYTF.

The chain is built from TRBV21-1 and TRBJ2-7; TRBD1, the table's D call, lacks a check against the DNA. TRBV21-1 is listed as a pseudogene. This CDR3 is built from 14 residues. CDR3 in amino acids: CASSKGDIAHEQYF. CDR3 DNA: TGTGCCAGCAGCAAAGGGGACATAGCCCACGAGCAGTACTTC.

This clone was seen once. Written as DNA, the CDR3 is TGTGCCAGCCCCCCAGAAGCGCGGGGGTTGGGTGGCTACACCTTC. This codes for CASPPEARGLGGYTF. This rearrangement joins TRBV7-2 to TRBJ1-2, with D possibly being TRBD1 (5 bases). The CDR3 contains 15 residues. The V end lost 8 bases, the J end lost 7 bases, and 23 bases lay between the germline ends. Germline values: CDR1 SGHTA, CDR2 FQGNSA.

The chain joins TRBV29-1 to TRBJ1-1; TRBD1 matches at 7 bases. Germline-derived CDR1 and CDR2 are SQVTM and ANQGSEA. Unmatched junction bases numbered 4, after V lost 6 bases and J lost 0 bases. The CDR3 has 13 residues. This CDR3 reads CSVGQTMNTEAFF. The CDR3 DNA reads as TGCAGCGTGGGACAGACTATGAACACTGAAGCTTTCTTT.

The chain is built from TRBV5-1 and TRBJ2-1; 11 positions match TRBD1. The length of the CDR3 is 13 residues. V gave up 4 bases and J gave up 10 bases; unmatched junction bases: 4. Germline V lookup: CDR1 SGHRS, CDR2 YFSETQ. The CDR3 DNA reads TGCGCCAGCAGCCCCGGGACAGGGGGAGAGCAGTTCTTC. Translation: CASSPGTGGEQFF.

About this clone: The germline gene is not matched at one end of the junction; a read error may be the cause. The chain employs TRBV6-5 and TRBJ1-4, with 7 nucleotides matching TRBD1. Germline lookup yields CDR1 MNHEY and CDR2 SVGAGI. This CDR3 is 12 amino acids long. CDR3 nucleotides: TGTGCCGGCAGGGGGGGAGGCGAAAAACTGTTTTTT. Translation: CAGRGGGEKLFF.

This chain links TRBV4-2 with TRBJ2-2; D may be TRBD2 (6 bases). The CDR3 totals 18 residues. CDR1 LGHNA and CDR2 YNFKEQ come from the germline V gene. Trimming left V 3 bases short and J 1 base short, with 18 bases between. The CDR3 bases are TGTGCCAGCAGCCATAATATGCCACCGGGACTGAACACCGGGGAGCTGTTTTTT. It yields the protein CASSHNMPPGLNTGELFF.